The rows below give T cell receptor beta chains drawn from one sample of a study of OX40 agonist ivuxolimab in advanced cancers. Profiling relied on immunoSEQ multiplex PCR, and the TCRdb table lists in-frame clones only, not all of them. Among about 54,000 clones listed, roughly 86% were seen once. The sample here was CD4+ or CD8+ T cells sorted from blood, taken in a trial of the OX40 agonist ivuxolimab. These receptors were obtained from an adult with an advanced solid tumor such as melanoma, head and neck, liver or kidney cancer. Both conserved end residues are part of each CDR3. The D gene is left open where the match is weak. Size tells how often a clone was seen (once, few, many) or the class of an expanded clone, and some rows leave it out.

>TRBD2|TRBV11-2|TRBJ2-3|once
CASSKIAGGPRTDTQYF
TGTGCCAGCAGCAAGATAGCGGGAGGGCCTCGCACAGATACGCAGTATTTT
>-|TRBV7-6|TRBJ1-2|-
CASSLDPGLSYGYTF
TGTGCCAGCAGCTTAGACCCCGGTCTTTCCTATGGCTACACCTTC
>-|TRBV11-3|TRBJ2-3|-
CASSLSSPDTQYF
TGTGCCAGCAGCTTATCTAGCCCAGATACGCAGTATTTT
>-|TRBV18|TRBJ2-1|-
CASSPLGREPSSYNEQFF
TGTGCCAGCTCACCCCTTGGAAGGGAACCGAGCTCCTACAATGAGCAGTTCTTC
>-|TRBV6-1|TRBJ1-2|-
CASTRGDGYTF
TGTGCCAGTACTCGAGGTGATGGCTACACCTTC
>-|TRBV2|TRBJ1-5|-
CASSVRTTGSQPQHF
TGTGCCAGCAGTGTTCGGACGACAGGAAGCCAGCCCCAGCATTTT
>-|TRBV27|TRBJ1-2|few
CASSQANSVSGYTF
TGTGCCAGCAGCCAAGCCAACTCTGTCTCTGGCTACACCTTC
>TRBD1|TRBV2|TRBJ1-5|few
CASSETGTEYQPQHF
TGTGCCAGCAGTGAAACCGGGACAGAGTATCAGCCCCAGCATTTT
>-|TRBV14|TRBJ1-2|-
CASSQGSLYGYTF
TGTGCCAGCAGCCAAGGAAGCCTCTATGGCTACACCTTC
>-|TRBV5-1|TRBJ2-3|once
CASSLAGQGPDTQYF
TGCGCCAGCAGCTTGGCGGGTCAGGGGCCAGATACGCAGTATTTT
>TRBD1|TRBV28|TRBJ1-5|-
CASSLFSGQGSNQPQHF
TGTGCCAGCAGTTTATTTTCGGGACAGGGGAGCAATCAGCCCCAGCATTTT
>TRBD1|TRBV29-1|TRBJ1-2|-
CSVEIGTDYGYTF
TGCAGCGTTGAAATTGGGACAGACTATGGCTACACCTTC
>-|TRBV5-6|TRBJ1-1|-
CASSLSAGTEAFF
TGTGCCAGCAGCTTGAGTGCTGGCACTGAAGCTTTCTTT
>TRBD1|TRBV19|TRBJ1-1|once
CASSNTGDTEAFF
TGTGCCAGTAGCAATACAGGGGACACTGAAGCTTTCTTT
>TRBD1|TRBV5-1|TRBJ2-5|-
CASSTGQGLETQYF
TGCGCCAGCAGCACCGGACAGGGTTTAGAGACCCAGTACTTC
>TRBD1|TRBV28|TRBJ2-1|-
CASSLQMGQGGSGRQFF
TGTGCCAGCAGTTTACAAATGGGACAGGGAGGCTCAGGGCGGCAGTTCTTC
>-|TRBV27|TRBJ1-4|-
CASSLWGTMGEKLFF
TGTGCCAGCAGTTTATGGGGGACGATGGGGGAAAAACTGTTTTTT
>TRBD2|TRBV7-9|TRBJ2-1|-
CASSLAQYSGRPGRGEQFF
TGTGCCAGCAGCTTAGCGCAGTATAGCGGGAGGCCCGGACGGGGTGAGCAGTTCTTC
>-|TRBV15|TRBJ2-5|-
CATSRGVQETQYF
TGTGCCACCTCCCGTGGGGTTCAAGAGACCCAGTACTTC
>-|TRBV10-3|TRBJ1-3|-
CAIKMDVSGNTIYF
TGTGCCATCAAAATGGACGTTTCTGGAAACACCATATATTTT
>-|TRBV5-1|TRBJ2-3|-
CASSPTGEGTDTQYF
TGCGCCAGCAGCCCGACGGGAGAAGGTACAGATACGCAGTATTTT
>-|TRBV6-5|TRBJ1-1|-
CASSYSEEVNTEAFF
TGTGCCAGCAGTTACTCAGAAGAGGTCAACACTGAAGCTTTCTTT
>-|TRBV11-1|TRBJ1-4|-
CASSLMWRGLAEKLFF
TGTGCCAGCAGCTTAATGTGGCGGGGGTTGGCGGAAAAACTGTTTTTT
>TRBD2|TRBV25-1|TRBJ2-1|-
CASSEWTSGRLNEQFF
TGTGCCAGCAGTGAATGGACTAGCGGGAGACTGAATGAGCAGTTCTTC
>TRBD1|TRBV19|TRBJ2-2|-
CASRKPGQGAGELFF
TGTGCCAGTAGGAAACCGGGACAGGGGGCCGGGGAGCTGTTTTTT
>-|TRBV5-4|TRBJ2-1|-
CASSSTEDNEQFF
TGTGCCAGCAGCTCCACAGAGGACAATGAGCAGTTCTTC
>TRBD2|TRBV19|TRBJ2-1|-
CASSTRTSGSYNEQFF
TGTGCCAGTAGTACAAGGACTAGCGGCTCCTACAATGAGCAGTTCTTC
>-|TRBV2|TRBJ2-2|-
CASRASLDTGELFF
TGTGCCAGCCGCGCTAGCTTGGACACCGGGGAGCTGTTTTTT
>-|TRBV5-4|TRBJ1-1|few
CASSLSTRNTEAFF
TGTGCCAGCAGCTTGTCGACAAGGAACACTGAAGCTTTCTTT
>TRBD1|TRBV28|TRBJ1-5|once
CASSGDRGGKNQPQHF
TGTGCCAGCAGTGGGGACAGGGGAGGGAAAAATCAGCCCCAGCATTTT
>TRBD1|TRBV7-3|TRBJ2-2|-
CASSLKGQGANTGELFF
TGTGCCAGCAGCTTAAAGGGACAGGGGGCGAACACCGGGGAGCTGTTTTTT
>-|TRBV4-1|TRBJ1-2|-
CASSQVGFGGYTF
TGCGCCAGCAGCCAAGTAGGGTTTGGTGGCTACACCTTC
>-|TRBV5-1|TRBJ2-1|once
CASSFTSLEQFF
TGCGCCAGCAGCTTTACTAGCCTTGAGCAGTTCTTC
>-|TRBV28|TRBJ1-2|-
CASTAGRNYGYTF
TGTGCCAGCACCGCCGGTAGGAACTATGGCTACACCTTC
>-|TRBV19|TRBJ1-5|-
CASSIRPQGVQPQHF
TGTGCCAGTAGTATAAGGCCCCAGGGAGTTCAGCCCCAGCATTTT
>-|TRBV5-8|TRBJ2-1|-
CASSFGDFQDNEQFF
TGTGCCAGCAGCTTCGGGGACTTCCAGGACAATGAGCAGTTCTTC
>TRBD1|TRBV19|TRBJ1-1|-
CASTSLGQAMNTEAFF
TGTGCCAGTACCTCACTTGGACAGGCCATGAACACTGAAGCTTTCTTT